This TCR beta chain stems from a study of prognosis after radiotherapy for stage I lung cancer. General study results and limits: The authors did not determine whether the expanded TCR clones were tumor-specific.

The germline V and J ends were trimmed by 6 bases and 0 bases, with 21 bases remaining between them. This CDR3 is built from 18 residues. Germline CDR1 reads MNHGY; CDR2 reads SAAAGT. In regard to this clonotype: What it binds is not known. The likely explanation is a read error, given a far larger clone one base away.

With two-round multiplex PCR, TCR beta CDR3 sequences were amplified from genomic DNA. Individual primers that were specific to each TRBV and TRBJ gene served in first-round PCR. TCRdb called the multiplex PCR reads again in MiXCR, with one record for every CDR3 protein. The sample records 15,000 or so distinct CDR3 sequences, around 29% being singletons. V and J are TRBV6-8 and TRBJ2-1; D unclear. Sequenced material: PBMCs, taken before or after stereotactic body radiation therapy (not recorded which). This clonotype originated in a donor aged 50 or older with non-small cell lung cancer. The CDR3 sequence is CASRCLLVAASSYNEQFF. The CDR3 bases are TGTGCCAGCAGATGTCTCCTAGTGGCGGCTAGCTCCTACAATGAGCAGTTCTTC.